The entry below gives a single T cell receptor beta chain sequence along with its context. The target antigen is unknown. This sample was taken from a study of shared clonotypes between healthy human individuals. General study points: The generation probabilities recorded for non-shared clonotypes fell below those of clonotypes shared by all four donors.

Germline CDR1 reads SQVTM; CDR2 reads ANQGSEA. V lost 2 bases and J 1 base, leaving 11 bases between the germline ends. The CDR3 is made up of 14 amino acids. Sequencing was performed with immunoSEQ multiplex PCR; in TCRdb, only in-frame clones are kept and a portion is missing. The data contain some 2.1 million clones, around 96% of them seen just once; the ten biggest clones take up 0.9% to 1.3%. The naive CD8 subset, CD45RO-negative cells positively selected for CCR7, excluded terminally differentiated effector memory CD45RA+ cells. The sample comprised naive CD8+ T cells sorted from blood. The TCR comes from a man aged 18 to 35 in good health. This chain uses TRBV29-1 with TRBJ1-1; unclear D gene. CDR3: CSVEPPAANTEAFF. The CDR3 bases are TGCAGCGTTGAACCCCCCGCAGCGAACACTGAAGCTTTCTTT. Drawing the rest from reference TRBV29-1 and TRBJ1-1, the complete variable domain is SAVISQKPSRDICQRGTSLTIQCQVDSQVTMMFWYRQQPGQSLTLIATANQGSEATYESGFVIDKFPISRPNLTFSTLTVSNMSPEDSSIYLCSVEPPAANTEAFFGQGTRLTVV.